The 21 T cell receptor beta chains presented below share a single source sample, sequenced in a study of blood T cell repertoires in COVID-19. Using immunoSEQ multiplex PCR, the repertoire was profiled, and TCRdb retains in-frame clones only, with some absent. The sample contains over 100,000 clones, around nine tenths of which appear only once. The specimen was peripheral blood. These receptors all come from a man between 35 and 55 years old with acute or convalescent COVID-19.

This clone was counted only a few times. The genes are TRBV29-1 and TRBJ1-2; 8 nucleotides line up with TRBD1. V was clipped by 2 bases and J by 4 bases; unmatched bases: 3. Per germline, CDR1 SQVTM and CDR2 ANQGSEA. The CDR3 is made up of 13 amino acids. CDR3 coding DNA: TGCAGCGTTGAATCGGGACAGGCCTATGGCTACACCTTC. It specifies CSVESGQAYGYTF. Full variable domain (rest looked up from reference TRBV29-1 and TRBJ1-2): SAVISQKPSRDICQRGTSLTIQCQVDSQVTMMFWYRQQPGQSLTLIATANQGSEATYESGFVIDKFPISRPNLTFSTLTVSNMSPEDSSIYLCSVESGQAYGYTFGSGTRLTVV.

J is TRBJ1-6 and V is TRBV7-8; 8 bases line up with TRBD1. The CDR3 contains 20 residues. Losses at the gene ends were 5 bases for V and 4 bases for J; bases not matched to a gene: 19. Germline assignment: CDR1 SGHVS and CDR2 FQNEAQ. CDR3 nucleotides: TGTGCCAGCAGCCCCCCCATACCCGGGACAGGAAAATGGTATAATTCACCCCTCCACTTT. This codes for CASSPPIPGTGKWYNSPLHF. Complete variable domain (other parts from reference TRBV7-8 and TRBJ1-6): GAGVSQSPRYKVAKRGQDVALRCDPISGHVSLFWYQQALGQGPEFLTYFQNEAQLDKSGLPSDRFFAERPEGSVSTLKIQRTQQEDSAVYLCASSPPIPGTGKWYNSPLHFGNGTRLTVT.

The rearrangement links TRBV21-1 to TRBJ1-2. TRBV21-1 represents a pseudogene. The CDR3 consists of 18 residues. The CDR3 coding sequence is TGTGCCAGCAGCAAAACCGAGGCGAACGCGACCGCTAACTATGGCTACACCTTC. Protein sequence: CASSKTEANATANYGYTF.

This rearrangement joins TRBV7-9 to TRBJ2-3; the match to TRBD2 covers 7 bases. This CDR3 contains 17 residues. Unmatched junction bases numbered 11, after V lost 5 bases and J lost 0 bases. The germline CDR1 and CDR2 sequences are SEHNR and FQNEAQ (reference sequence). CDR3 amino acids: CASSPSRDYPSTDTQYF. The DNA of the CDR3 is TGTGCCAGCAGCCCATCCCGGGACTACCCAAGCACAGATACGCAGTATTTT.

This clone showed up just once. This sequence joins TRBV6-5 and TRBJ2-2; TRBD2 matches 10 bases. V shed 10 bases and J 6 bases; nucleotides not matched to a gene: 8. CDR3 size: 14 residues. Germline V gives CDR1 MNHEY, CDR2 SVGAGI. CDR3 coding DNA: TGTGCCATTCTAGCGGGGGCCTCCGCCGGGGAGCTGTTTTTT. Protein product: CAILAGASAGELFF.

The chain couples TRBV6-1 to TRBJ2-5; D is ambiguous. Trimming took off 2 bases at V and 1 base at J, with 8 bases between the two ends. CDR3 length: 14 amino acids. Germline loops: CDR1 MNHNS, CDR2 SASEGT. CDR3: CASSELLPQETQYF. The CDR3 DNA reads TGTGCCAGCAGTGAACTACTCCCCCAAGAGACCCAGTACTTC.

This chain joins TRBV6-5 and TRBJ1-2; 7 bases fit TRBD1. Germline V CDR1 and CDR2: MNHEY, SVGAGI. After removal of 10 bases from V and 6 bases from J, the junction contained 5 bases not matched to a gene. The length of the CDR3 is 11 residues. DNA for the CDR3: TGTGCCACCCGACAGGGCGATGGCTACACCTTC. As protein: CATRQGDGYTF.

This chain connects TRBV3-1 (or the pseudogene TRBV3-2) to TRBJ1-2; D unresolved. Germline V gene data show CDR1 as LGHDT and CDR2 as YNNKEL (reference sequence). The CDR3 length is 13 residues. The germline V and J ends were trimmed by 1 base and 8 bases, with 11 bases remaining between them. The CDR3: CASSQAQFGGYTF. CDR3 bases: TGTGCCAGCAGCCAAGCCCAGTTCGGGGGCTACACCTTC.

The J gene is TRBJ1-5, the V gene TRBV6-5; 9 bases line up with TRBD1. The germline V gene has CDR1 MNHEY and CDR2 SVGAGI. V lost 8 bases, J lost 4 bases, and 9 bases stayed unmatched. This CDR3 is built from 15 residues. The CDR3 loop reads CASSITGTGNQPQHF. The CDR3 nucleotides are TGTGCCAGCTCAATAACAGGGACAGGGAATCAGCCCCAGCATTTT.

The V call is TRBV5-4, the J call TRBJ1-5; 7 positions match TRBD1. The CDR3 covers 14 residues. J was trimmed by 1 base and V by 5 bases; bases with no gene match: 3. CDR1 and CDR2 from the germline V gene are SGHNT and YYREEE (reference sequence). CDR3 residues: CASSRQGSNQPQHF. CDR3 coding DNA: TGTGCCAGCAGTCGACAGGGAAGCAATCAGCCCCAGCATTTT.

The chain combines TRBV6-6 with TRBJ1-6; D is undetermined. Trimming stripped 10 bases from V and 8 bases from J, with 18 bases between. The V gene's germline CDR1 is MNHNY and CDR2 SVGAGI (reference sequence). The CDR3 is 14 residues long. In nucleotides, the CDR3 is TGTGCCATCACATACCACCCTGGCCATTCACCCCTCCACTTT. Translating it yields CAITYHPGHSPLHF.

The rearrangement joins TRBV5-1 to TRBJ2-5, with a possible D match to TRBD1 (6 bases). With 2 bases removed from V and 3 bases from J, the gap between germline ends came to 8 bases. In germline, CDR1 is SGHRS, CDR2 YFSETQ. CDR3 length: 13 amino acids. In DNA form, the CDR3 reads TGCGCCAGCAGCTTTGGACAGAAAGAGACCCAGTACTTC. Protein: CASSFGQKETQYF.

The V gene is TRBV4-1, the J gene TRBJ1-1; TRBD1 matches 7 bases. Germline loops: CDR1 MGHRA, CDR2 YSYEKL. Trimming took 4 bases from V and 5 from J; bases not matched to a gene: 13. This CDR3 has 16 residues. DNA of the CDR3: TGCGCCAGCAGCCGATCAGGACAGGAACCCTGGACTGAAGCTTTCTTT. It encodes CASSRSGQEPWTEAFF.

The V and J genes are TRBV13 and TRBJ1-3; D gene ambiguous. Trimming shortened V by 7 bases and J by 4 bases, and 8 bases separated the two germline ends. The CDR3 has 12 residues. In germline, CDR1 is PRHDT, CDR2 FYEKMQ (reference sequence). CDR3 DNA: TGTGCCAGCACCCTACGGGGAAACACCATATATTTT. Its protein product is CASTLRGNTIYF.

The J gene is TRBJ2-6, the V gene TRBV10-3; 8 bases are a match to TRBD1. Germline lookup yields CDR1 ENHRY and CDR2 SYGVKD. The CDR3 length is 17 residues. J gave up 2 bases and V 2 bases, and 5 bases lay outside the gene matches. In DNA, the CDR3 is TGTGCCATCAGTGAGACGGCAGGGGGCGCTGGGGCCAACGTCCTGACTTTC. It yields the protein CAISETAGGAGANVLTF.

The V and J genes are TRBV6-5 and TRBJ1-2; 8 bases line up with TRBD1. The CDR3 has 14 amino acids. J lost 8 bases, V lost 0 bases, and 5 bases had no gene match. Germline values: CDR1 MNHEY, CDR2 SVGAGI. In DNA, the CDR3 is TGTGCCAGCAGTTACTCCCGGACAGGGCGCGGCTACACCTTC. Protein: CASSYSRTGRGYTF.

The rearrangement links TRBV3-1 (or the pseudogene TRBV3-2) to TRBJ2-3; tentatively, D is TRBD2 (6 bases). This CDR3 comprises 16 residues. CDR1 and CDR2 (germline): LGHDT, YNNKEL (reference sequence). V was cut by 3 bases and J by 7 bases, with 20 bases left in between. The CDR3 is CASSQVGGGAGYTQYF. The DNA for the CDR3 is TGTGCCAGCAGCCAGGTGGGCGGCGGGGCCGGGTATACGCAGTATTTT.

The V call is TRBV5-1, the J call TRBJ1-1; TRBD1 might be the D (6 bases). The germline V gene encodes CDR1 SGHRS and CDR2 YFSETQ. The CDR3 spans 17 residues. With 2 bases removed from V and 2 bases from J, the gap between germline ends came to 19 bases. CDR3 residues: CASSFLPRGQINTEAFF. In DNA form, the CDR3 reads TGCGCCAGCAGCTTTTTACCTAGGGGACAAATTAACACTGAAGCTTTCTTT.

The DNA for the CDR3 is TGTGCCAGTAGTACCTTACAGGGGTTGGCTGAAAAACTGTTTTTT. Its protein product is CASSTLQGLAEKLFF. The chain couples TRBV19 to TRBJ1-4, with 7 positions matching TRBD1. The CDR3 totals 15 residues. V lost 4 bases, J lost 7 bases, and 9 bases stayed unmatched. The germline V gene has CDR1 LNHDA and CDR2 SQIVND (reference sequence).

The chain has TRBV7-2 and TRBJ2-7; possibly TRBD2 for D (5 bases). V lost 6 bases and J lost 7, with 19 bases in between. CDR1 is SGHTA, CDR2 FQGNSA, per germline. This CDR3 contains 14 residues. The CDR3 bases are TGTGCCAGCAGACCAACTAACGGGGTCGATGAGCAGTACTTC. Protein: CASRPTNGVDEQYF.

The CDR3 sequence is CASTRGNSYEQYF. DNA of the CDR3: TGTGCCAGCACGCGGGGGAACTCCTACGAGCAGTACTTC. This chain connects TRBV6-5 to TRBJ2-7; 7 bases match TRBD2. The CDR3 has 13 residues. CDR1 is MNHEY and CDR2 is SVGAGI in the germline V gene. Trimming took 7 bases from V and 0 from J; bases not matched to a gene: 3.